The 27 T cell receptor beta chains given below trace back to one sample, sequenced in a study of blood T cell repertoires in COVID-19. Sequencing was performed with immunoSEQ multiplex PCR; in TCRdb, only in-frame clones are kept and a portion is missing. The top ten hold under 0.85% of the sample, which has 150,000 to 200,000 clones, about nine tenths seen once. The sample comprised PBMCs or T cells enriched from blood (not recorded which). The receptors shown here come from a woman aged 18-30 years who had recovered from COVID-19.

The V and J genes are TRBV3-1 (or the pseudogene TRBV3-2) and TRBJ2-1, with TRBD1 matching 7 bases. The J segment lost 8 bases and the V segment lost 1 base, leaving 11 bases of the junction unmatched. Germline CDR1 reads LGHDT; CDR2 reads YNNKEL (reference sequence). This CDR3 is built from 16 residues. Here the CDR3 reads CASSQGPGQGVDEQFF. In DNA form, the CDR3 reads TGTGCCAGCAGCCAAGGGCCCGGGCAGGGGGTCGATGAGCAGTTCTTC.

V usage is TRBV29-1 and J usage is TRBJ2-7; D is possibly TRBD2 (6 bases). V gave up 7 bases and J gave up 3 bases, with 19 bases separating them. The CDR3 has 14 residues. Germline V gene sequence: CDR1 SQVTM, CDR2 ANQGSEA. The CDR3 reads CSASRGTQFYEQYF. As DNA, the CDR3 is TGCAGCGCCTCCCGGGGGACGCAATTCTACGAGCAGTACTTC.

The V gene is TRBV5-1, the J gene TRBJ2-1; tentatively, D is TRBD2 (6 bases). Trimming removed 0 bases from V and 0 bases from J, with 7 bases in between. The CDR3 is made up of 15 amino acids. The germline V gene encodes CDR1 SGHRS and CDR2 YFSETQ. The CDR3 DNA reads TGCGCCAGCAGCTTGGACGGGAGCTCCTACAATGAGCAGTTCTTC. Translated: CASSLDGSSYNEQFF.

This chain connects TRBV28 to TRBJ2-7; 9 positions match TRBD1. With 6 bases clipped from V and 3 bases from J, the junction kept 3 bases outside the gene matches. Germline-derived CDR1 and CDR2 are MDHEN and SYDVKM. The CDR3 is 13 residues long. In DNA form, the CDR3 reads TGTGCCAGCAGAGACAGGGGGGACTACGAGCAGTACTTC. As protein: CASRDRGDYEQYF.

The CDR3 here is CASSLSGSRFYEQYF. In DNA, the CDR3 is TGTGCCAGCAGTTTAAGTGGGAGCAGGTTCTACGAGCAGTACTTC. J is TRBJ2-7 and V is TRBV27; perhaps TRBD2 as D (5 bases). The V gene lost 2 bases and the J gene lost 3 bases, with 14 bases spanning the gap. From germline, CDR1 is MNHEY and CDR2 SMNVEV (reference sequence). The CDR3 totals 15 residues.

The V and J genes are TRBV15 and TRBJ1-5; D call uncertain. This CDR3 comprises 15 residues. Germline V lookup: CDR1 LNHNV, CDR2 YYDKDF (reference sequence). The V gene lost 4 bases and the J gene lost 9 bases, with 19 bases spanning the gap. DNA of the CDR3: TGTGCCACCAGCATAGATAGGTCCCTATCGGGGCCCCAGCATTTT. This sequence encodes CATSIDRSLSGPQHF.

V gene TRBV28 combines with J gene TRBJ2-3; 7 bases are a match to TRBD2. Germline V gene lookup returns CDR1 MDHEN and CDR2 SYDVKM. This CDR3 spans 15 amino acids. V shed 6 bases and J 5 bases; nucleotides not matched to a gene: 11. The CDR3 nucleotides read TGTGCCAGCAGGGGGGGGACTTTGCTTGGAGATACGCAGTATTTT. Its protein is CASRGGTLLGDTQYF.

The CDR3 spells CAISGGGDEQFF. In nucleotides, the CDR3 is TGTGCCATCAGTGGGGGCGGCGATGAGCAGTTCTTC. The rearrangement uses TRBV10-3 and TRBJ2-1, with a weak D call TRBD1 (5 bases). Germline V gene data show CDR1 as ENHRY and CDR2 as SYGVKD. This CDR3 has 12 amino acids. V was cut by 4 bases and J by 8 bases, with 9 bases left in between.

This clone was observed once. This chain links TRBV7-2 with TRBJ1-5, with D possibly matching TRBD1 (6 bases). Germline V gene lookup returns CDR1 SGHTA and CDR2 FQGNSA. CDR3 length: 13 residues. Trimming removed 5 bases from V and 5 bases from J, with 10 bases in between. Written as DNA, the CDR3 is TGTGCCAGCAGCCCGGACAGCTATCAGCCCCAGCATTTT. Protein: CASSPDSYQPQHF.

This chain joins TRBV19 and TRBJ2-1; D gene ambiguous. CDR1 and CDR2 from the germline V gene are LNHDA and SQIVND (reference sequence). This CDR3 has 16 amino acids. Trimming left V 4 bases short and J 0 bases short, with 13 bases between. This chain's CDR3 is CASSTLVTSSYNEQFF. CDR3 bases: TGTGCCAGTAGTACGTTGGTTACCAGCTCCTACAATGAGCAGTTCTTC.

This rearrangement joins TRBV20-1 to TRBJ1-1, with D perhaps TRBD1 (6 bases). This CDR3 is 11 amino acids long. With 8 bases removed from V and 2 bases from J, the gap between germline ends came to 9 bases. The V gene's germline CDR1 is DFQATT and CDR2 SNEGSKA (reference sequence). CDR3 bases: TGCAGTTCAGGGGTCAACACTGAAGCTTTCTTT. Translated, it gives CSSGVNTEAFF.

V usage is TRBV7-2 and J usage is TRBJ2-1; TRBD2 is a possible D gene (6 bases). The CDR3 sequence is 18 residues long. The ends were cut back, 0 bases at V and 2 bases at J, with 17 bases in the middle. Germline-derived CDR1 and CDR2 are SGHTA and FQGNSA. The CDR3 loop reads CASSLAPSRGIPYNEQFF. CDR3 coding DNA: TGTGCCAGCAGCTTAGCCCCTAGCCGGGGGATCCCCTACAATGAGCAGTTCTTC.

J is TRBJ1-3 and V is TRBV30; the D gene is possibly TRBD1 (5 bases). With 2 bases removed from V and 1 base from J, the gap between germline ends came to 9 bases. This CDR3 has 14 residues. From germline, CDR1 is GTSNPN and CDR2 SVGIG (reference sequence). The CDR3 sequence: CAWSPGGSGNTIYF. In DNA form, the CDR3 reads TGTGCCTGGAGTCCCGGGGGGTCTGGAAACACCATATATTTT.

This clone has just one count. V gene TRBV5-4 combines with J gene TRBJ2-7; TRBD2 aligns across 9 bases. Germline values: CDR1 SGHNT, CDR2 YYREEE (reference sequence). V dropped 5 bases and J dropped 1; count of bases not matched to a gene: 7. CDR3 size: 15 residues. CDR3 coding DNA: TGTGCCAGCAGGCACGCTAGCGGGAAATCCTACGAGCAGTACTTC. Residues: CASRHASGKSYEQYF.

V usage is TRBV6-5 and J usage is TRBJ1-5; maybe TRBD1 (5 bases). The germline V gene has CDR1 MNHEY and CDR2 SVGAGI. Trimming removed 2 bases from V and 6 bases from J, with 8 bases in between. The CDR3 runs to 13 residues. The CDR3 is CASSYGRAQPQHF. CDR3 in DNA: TGTGCCAGCAGTTACGGCAGGGCTCAGCCCCAGCATTTT.

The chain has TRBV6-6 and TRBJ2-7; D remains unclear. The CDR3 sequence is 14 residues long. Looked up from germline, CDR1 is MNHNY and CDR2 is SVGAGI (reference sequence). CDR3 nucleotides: TGTGCCAGCAGCGAAGAACACCCCTTGGGCCCTCGTTTTGTC. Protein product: CASSEEHPLGPRFV.

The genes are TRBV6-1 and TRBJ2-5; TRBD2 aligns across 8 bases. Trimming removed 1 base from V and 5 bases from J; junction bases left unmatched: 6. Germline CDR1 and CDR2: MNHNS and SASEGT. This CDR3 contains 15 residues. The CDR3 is CASSEVSGSLETQYF. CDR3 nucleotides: TGTGCCAGCAGTGAAGTAAGCGGGAGTTTGGAGACCCAGTACTTC.

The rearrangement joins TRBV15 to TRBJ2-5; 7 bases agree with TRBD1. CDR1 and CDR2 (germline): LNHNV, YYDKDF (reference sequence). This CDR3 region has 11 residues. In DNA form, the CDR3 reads TGTCCCGGGACAGTTCAAGAGACCCAGTACTTC. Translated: CPGTVQETQYF.

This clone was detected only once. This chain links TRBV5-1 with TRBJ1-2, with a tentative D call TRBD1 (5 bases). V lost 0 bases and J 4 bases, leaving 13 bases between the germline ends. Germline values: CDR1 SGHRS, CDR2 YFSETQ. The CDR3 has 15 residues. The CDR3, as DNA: TGCGCCAGCAGCTTGGAAGGAGGGGTAATCTATGGCTACACCTTC. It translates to CASSLEGGVIYGYTF.

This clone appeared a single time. The chain's CDR3 is CASRPILAGDTQYF. The CDR3 DNA reads TGTGCCAGCAGGCCCATCCTAGCCGGCGATACGCAGTATTTT. The chain uses TRBV27 and TRBJ2-3; a possible D gene is TRBD2 (5 bases). Trimming removed 6 bases from V and 6 bases from J, with 16 bases in between. Germline CDR1 and CDR2: MNHEY and SMNVEV (reference sequence). The CDR3 spans 14 residues.

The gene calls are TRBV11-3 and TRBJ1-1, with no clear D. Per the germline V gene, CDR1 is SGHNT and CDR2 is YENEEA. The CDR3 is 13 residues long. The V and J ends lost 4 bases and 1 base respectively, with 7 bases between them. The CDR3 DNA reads TGTGCCAGCAGCTATAGACAGAACACTGAAGCTTTCTTT. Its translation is CASSYRQNTEAFF. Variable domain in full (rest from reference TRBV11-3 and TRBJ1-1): EAGVVQSPRYKIIEKKQPVAFWCNPISGHNTLYWYLQNLGQGPELLIRYENEEAVDDSQLPKDRFSAERLKGVDSTLKIQPAELGDSAVYLCASSYRQNTEAFFGQGTRLTVV.

The CDR3 is CASSWGQGYEQYF. In DNA form, the CDR3 reads TGTGCCAGCAGTTGGGGACAGGGCTACGAGCAGTACTTC. The rearrangement links TRBV27 to TRBJ2-7; 9 nucleotides agree with TRBD1. The germline CDR1 and CDR2 sequences are MNHEY and SMNVEV (reference sequence). Germline trimming cut 4 bases from V and 3 bases from J; bases unmatched to any gene: 1. This CDR3 is built from 13 residues.

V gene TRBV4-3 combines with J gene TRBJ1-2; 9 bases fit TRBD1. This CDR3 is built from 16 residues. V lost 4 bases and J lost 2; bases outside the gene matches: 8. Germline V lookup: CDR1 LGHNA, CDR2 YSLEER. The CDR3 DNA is TGCGCCAGCAGCCGTATTGGGACAGGGACGAACTATGGCTACACCTTC. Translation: CASSRIGTGTNYGYTF.

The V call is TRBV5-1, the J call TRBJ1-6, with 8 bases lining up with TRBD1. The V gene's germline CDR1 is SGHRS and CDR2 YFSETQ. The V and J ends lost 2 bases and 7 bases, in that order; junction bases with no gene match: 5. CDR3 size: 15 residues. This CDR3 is CASSLGQGPNSPLHF. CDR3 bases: TGCGCCAGCAGCTTAGGACAGGGACCGAATTCACCCCTCCACTTT.

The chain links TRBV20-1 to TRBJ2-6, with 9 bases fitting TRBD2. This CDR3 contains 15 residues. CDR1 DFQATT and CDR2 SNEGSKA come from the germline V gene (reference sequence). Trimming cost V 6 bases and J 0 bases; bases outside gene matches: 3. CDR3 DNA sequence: TGCAGTGCGAGTAGCGGGAGCTCTGGGGCCAACGTCCTGACTTTC. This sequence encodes CSASSGSSGANVLTF.

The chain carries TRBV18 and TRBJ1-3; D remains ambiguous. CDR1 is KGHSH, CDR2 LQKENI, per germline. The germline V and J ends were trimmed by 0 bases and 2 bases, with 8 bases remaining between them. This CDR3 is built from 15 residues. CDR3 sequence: CASSPPNGPGNTIYF. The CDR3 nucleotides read TGTGCCAGCTCACCACCGAATGGCCCTGGAAACACCATATATTTT.

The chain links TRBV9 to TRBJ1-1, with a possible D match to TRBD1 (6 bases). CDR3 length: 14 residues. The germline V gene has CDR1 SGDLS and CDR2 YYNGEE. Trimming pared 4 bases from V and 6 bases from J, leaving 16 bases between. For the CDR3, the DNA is TGTGCCAGCAGCCTCGGGCCCGGGGGGCCTGAAGCTTTCTTT. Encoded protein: CASSLGPGGPEAFF.